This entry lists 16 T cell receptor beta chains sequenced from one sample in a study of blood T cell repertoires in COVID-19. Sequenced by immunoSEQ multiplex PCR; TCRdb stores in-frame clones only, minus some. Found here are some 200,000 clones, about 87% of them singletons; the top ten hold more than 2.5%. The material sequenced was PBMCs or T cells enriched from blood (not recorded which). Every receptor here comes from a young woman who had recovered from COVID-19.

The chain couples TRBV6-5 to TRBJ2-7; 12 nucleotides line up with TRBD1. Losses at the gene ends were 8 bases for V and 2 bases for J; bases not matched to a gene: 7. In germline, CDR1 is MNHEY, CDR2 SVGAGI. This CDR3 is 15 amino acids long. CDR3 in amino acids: CASGTGTGGTYEQYF. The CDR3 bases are TGTGCCAGCGGGACCGGGACAGGGGGCACCTACGAGCAGTACTTC.

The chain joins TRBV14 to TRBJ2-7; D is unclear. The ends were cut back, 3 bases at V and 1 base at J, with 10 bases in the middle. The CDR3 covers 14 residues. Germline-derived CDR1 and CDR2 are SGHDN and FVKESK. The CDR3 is CASSHNSYSYEQYF. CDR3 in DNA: TGTGCCAGCAGCCACAACAGTTATTCCTACGAGCAGTACTTC.

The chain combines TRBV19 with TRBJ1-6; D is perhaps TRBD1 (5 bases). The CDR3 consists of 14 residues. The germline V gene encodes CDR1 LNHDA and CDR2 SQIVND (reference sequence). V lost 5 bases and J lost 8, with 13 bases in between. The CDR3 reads CASSRQGLDSPLHF. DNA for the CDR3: TGTGCCAGTAGTCGTCAGGGCCTGGATTCACCCCTCCACTTT. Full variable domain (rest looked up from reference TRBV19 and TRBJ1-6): DGGITQSPKYLFRKEGQNVTLSCEQNLNHDAMYWYRQDPGQGLRLIYYSQIVNDFQKGDIAEGYSVSREKKESFPLTVTSAQKNPTAFYLCASSRQGLDSPLHFGNGTRLTVT.

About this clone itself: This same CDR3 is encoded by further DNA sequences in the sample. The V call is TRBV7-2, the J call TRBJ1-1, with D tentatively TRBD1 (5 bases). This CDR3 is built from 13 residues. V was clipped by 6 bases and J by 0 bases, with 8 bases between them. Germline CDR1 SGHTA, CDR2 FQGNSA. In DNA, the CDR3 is TGTGCCAGCAGTTCGACAGTGAACACTGAAGCTTTCTTT. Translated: CASSSTVNTEAFF. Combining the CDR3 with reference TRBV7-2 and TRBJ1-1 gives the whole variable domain GAGVSQSPSNKVTEKGKDVELRCDPISGHTALYWYRQSLGQGLEFLIYFQGNSAPDKSGLPSDRFSAERTGGSVSTLTIQRTQQEDSAVYLCASSSTVNTEAFFGQGTRLTVV.

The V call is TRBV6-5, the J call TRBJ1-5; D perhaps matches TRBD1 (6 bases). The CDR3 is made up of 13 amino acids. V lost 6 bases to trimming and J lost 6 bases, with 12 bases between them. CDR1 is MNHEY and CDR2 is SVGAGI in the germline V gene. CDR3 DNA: TGTGCCAGCAGACAGGGATGGGGTCAGCCCCAGCATTTT. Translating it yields CASRQGWGQPQHF.

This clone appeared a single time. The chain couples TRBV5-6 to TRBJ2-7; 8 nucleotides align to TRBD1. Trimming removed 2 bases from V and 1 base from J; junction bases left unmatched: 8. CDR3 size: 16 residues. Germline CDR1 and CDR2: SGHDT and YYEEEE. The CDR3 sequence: CASSLDGQGKSYEQYF. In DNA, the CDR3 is TGTGCCAGCAGCTTAGACGGACAGGGTAAATCCTACGAGCAGTACTTC.

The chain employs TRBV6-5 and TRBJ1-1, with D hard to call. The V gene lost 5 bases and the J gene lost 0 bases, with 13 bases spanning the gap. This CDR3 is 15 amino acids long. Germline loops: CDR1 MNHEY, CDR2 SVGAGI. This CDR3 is CASSPSRGLNTEAFF. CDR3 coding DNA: TGTGCCAGCAGTCCTAGCAGAGGTTTGAACACTGAAGCTTTCTTT.

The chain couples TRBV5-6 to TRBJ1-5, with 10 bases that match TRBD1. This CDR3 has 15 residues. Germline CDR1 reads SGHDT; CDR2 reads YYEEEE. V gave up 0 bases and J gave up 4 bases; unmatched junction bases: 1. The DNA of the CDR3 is TGTGCCAGCAGCTTGGAGGGACAGGGGAATCAGCCCCAGCATTTT. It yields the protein CASSLEGQGNQPQHF.

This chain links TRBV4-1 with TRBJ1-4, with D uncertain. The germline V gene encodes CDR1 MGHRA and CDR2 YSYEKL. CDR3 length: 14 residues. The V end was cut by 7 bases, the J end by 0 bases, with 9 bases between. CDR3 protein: CASNYPATNEKLFF. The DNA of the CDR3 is TGCGCCAGCAACTACCCAGCAACTAATGAAAAACTGTTTTTT.

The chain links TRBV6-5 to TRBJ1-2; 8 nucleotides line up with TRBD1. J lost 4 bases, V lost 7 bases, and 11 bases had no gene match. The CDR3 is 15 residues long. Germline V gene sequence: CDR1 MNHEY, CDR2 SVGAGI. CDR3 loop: CASTPGQGAGYGYTF. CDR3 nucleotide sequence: TGTGCCAGCACCCCGGGGCAGGGGGCGGGCTATGGCTACACCTTC.

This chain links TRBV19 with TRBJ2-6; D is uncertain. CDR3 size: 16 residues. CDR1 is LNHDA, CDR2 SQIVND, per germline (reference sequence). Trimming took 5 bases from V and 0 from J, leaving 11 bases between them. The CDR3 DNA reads TGTGCCAGTAGTGCCCCTTCCAGCTCTGGGGCCAACGTCCTGACTTTC. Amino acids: CASSAPSSSGANVLTF.

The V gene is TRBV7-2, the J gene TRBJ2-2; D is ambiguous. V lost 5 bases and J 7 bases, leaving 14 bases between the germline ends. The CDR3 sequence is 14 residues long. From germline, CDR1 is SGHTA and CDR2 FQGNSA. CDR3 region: CASSAPSLIGELFF. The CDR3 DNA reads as TGTGCCAGCAGCGCTCCCTCACTGATCGGGGAGCTGTTTTTT.

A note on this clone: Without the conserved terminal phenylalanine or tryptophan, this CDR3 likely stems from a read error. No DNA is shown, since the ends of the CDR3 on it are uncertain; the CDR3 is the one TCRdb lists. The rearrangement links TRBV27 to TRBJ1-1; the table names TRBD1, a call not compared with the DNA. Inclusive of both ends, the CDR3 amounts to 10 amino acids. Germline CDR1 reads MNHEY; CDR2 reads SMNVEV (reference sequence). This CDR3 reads CASIPGGYPP.

The CDR3 reads CASSSDSNSYNSPLHF. The CDR3 coding sequence is TGTGCCAGCAGTTCAGACAGTAACTCCTATAATTCACCCCTCCACTTT. This sequence joins TRBV2 and TRBJ1-6, with D possibly TRBD1 on 5 matching bases. Germline V lookup: CDR1 SNHLY, CDR2 FYNNEI. V was cut by 5 bases and J by 0 bases, with 11 bases left in between. CDR3 length equals 16 residues. Based on the CDR3 plus reference TRBV2 and TRBJ1-6, the full variable domain is EPEVTQTPSHQVTQMGQEVILRCVPISNHLYFYWYRQILGQKVEFLVSFYNNEISEKSEIFDDQFSVERPDGSNFTLKIRSTKLEDSAMYFCASSSDSNSYNSPLHFGNGTRLTVT.

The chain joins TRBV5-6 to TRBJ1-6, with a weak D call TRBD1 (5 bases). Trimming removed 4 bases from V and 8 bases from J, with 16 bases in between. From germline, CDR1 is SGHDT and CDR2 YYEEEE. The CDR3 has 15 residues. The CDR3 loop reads CASSPKGLTYSPLHF. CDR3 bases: TGTGCCAGCAGCCCTAAGGGGTTGACATATTCACCCCTCCACTTT.

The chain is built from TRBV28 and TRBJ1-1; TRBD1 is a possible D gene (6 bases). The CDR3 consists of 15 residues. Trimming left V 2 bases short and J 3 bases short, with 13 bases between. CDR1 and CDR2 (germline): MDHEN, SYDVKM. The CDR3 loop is CASSLTLEGDTEAFF. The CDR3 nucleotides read TGTGCCAGCAGTTTAACCCTCGAGGGGGACACTGAAGCTTTCTTT.